This T cell receptor (beta chain) was recorded in a study of T cell repertoires in cytomegalovirus infection. Study overall: Indications of both CMV infection and matching HLA type were provided by public TCR beta signatures.

The study, taken as a whole, reports: The study found HLA-C-restricted CMV-specific TCR beta clonotypes dominating the ex vivo response.

A note on this clonotype: The antigen is unknown.

Trimming pared 1 base from V and 0 bases from J, leaving 8 bases between. Germline CDR1 is SNHLY and CDR2 is FYNNEI. This CDR3 is 15 amino acids long. TCRdb reanalysed the reads using MiXCR and keeps one entry per CDR3 protein. The table has roughly 760,000 distinct CDR3 sequences, 35% to 40% seen once. Material for sequencing was PBMCs. The rearrangement joins TRBV2 to TRBJ2-3, with D possibly TRBD1 on 5 matching bases. The TCR comes from a human donor in good health (CMV status not recorded). Some clones in this sample may be carry-over from other donors' samples. DNA of the CDR3: TGTGCCAGCAGTGAAGGACAGTCTAGCACAGATACGCAGTATTTT. Protein sequence: CASSEGQSSTDTQYF. The variable domain in full, completed from reference TRBV2 and TRBJ2-3, reads EPEVTQTPSHQVTQMGQEVILRCVPISNHLYFYWYRQILGQKVEFLVSFYNNEISEKSEIFDDQFSVERPDGSNFTLKIRSTKLEDSAMYFCASSEGQSSTDTQYFGPGTRLTVL.